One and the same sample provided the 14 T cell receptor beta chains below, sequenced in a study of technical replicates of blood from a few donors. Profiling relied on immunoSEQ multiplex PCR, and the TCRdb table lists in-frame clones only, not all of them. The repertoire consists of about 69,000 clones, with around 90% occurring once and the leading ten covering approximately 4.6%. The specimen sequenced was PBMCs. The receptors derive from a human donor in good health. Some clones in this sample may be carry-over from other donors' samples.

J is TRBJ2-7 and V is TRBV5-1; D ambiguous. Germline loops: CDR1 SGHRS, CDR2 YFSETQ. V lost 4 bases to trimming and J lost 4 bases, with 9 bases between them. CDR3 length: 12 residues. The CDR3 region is CASSTGAYEQYF. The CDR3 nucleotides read TGCGCCAGCAGCACCGGAGCTTACGAGCAGTACTTC.

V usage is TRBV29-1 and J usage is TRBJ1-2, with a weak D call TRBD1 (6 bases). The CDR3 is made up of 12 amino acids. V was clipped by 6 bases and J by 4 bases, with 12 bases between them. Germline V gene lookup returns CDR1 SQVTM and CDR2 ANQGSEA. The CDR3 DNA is TGCAGCGTGATACTGGGGGCCTATGGCTACACCTTC. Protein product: CSVILGAYGYTF. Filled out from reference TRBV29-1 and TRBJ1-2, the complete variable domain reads SAVISQKPSRDICQRGTSLTIQCQVDSQVTMMFWYRQQPGQSLTLIATANQGSEATYESGFVIDKFPISRPNLTFSTLTVSNMSPEDSSIYLCSVILGAYGYTFGSGTRLTVV.

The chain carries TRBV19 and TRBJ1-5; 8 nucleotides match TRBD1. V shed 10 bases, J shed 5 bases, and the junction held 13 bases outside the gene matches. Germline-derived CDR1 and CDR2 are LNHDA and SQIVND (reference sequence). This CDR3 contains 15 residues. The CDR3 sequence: CATLQRTGLDQPQHF. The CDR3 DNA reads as TGTGCCACCCTCCAAAGGACAGGGTTGGATCAGCCCCAGCATTTT.

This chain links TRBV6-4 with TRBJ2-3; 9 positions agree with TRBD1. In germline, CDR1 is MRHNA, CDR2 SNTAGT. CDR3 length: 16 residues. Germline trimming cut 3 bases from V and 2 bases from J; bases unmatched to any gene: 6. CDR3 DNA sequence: TGTGCCAGCAGTGAGGGCAGGACAGGGGACACAGATACGCAGTATTTT. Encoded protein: CASSEGRTGDTDTQYF.

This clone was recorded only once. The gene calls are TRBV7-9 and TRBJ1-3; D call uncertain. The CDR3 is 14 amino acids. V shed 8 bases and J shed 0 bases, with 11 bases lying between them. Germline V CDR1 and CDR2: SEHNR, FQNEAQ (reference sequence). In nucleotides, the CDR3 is TGTGCCAGCCACACGGCGGACTCTGGAAACACCATATATTTT. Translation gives CASHTADSGNTIYF. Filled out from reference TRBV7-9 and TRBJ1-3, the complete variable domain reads DTGVSQNPRHKITKRGQNVTFRCDPISEHNRLYWYRQTLGQGPEFLTYFQNEAQLEKSRLLSDRFSAERPKGSFSTLEIQRTEQGDSAMYLCASHTADSGNTIYFGEGSWLTVV.

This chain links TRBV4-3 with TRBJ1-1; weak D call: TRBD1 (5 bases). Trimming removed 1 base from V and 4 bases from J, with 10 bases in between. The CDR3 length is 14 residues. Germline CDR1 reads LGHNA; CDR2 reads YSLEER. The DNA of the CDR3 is TGCGCCAGCAGCCAAGTTCGGGGGGTCACTGAAGCTTTCTTT. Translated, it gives CASSQVRGVTEAFF.

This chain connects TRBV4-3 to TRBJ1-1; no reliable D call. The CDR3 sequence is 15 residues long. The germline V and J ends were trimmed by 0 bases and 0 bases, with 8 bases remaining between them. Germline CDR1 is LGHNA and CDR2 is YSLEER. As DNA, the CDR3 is TGCGCCAGCAGCCAAGAGAGGTACCTGAACACTGAAGCTTTCTTT. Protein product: CASSQERYLNTEAFF.

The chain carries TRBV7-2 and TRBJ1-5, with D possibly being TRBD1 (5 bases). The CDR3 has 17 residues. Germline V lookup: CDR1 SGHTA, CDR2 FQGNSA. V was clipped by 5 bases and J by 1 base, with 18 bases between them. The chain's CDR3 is CASSPTLGGRSNQPQHF. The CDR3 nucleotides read TGTGCCAGCAGCCCCACCTTGGGGGGTAGAAGCAATCAGCCCCAGCATTTT.

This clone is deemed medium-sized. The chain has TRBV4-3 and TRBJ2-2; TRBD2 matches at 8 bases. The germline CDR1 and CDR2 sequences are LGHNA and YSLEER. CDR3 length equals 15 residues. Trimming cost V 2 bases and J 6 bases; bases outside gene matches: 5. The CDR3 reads CASSQYSGSAGELFF. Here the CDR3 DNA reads TGCGCCAGCAGCCAATACAGCGGGAGCGCCGGGGAGCTGTTTTTT.

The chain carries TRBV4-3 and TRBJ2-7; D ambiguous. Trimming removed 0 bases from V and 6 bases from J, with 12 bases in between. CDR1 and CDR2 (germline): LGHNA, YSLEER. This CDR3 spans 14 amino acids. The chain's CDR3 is CASSQDRFTGEQYF. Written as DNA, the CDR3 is TGCGCCAGCAGCCAAGATCGGTTTACGGGCGAGCAGTACTTC.

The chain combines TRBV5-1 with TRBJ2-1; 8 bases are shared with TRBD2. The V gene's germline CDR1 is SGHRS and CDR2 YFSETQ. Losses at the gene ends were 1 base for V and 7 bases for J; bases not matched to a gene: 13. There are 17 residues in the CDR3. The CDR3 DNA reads TGCGCCAGCAGCTTGAGGGGAGCGGGGGCCACGGCAAATGAGCAGTTCTTC. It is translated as CASSLRGAGATANEQFF.

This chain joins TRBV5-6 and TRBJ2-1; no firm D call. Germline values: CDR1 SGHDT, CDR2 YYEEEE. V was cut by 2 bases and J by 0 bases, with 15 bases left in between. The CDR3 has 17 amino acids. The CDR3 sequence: CASSFRPSRSSYNEQFF. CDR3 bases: TGTGCCAGCAGCTTTCGTCCGTCGCGAAGCTCCTACAATGAGCAGTTCTTC.

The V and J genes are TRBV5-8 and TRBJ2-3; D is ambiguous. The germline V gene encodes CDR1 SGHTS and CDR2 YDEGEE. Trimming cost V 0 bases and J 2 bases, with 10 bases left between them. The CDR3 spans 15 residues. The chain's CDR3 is CASSLAVGDTDTQYF. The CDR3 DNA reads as TGTGCCAGCAGCTTGGCCGTGGGCGACACAGATACGCAGTATTTT.

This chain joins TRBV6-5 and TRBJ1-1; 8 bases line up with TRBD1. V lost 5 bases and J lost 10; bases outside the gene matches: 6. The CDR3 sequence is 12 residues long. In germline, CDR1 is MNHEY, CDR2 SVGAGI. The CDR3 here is CASSSRGLGAFF. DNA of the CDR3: TGTGCCAGCAGTAGCAGGGGGCTTGGAGCTTTCTTT.